The clone carrying this T cell receptor beta chain was counted once. TCRdb keeps only in-frame clones here, not all; method: immunoSEQ multiplex PCR. Here the sample spans around 140,000 clones, about 89% being singletons. These data originate in a study of T cell responses to AZD1222 COVID-19 vaccine. Germline values: CDR1 SGHRS, CDR2 YFSETQ. J was trimmed by 6 bases and V by 0 bases; bases with no gene match: 3. The CDR3 has 15 residues. V is TRBV5-1 and J is TRBJ2-2; 9 positions match TRBD1. The sequence was collected from an adult in good health. Sequenced material: peripheral blood, taken on day 0 of AZD1222 vaccination. The DNA of the CDR3 is TGCGCCAGCAGCTTGGTCAACAGGGGGCCCGGGGAGCTGTTTTTT. Its translation is CASSLVNRGPGELFF.